This T cell receptor beta chain was identified during a study of shared clonotypes between healthy human individuals. A single count supports this clone. Deep-level settings were used for running the assay. The method was immunoSEQ multiplex PCR; TCRdb's version includes in-frame clones alone and lacks a portion of them. The sample holds roughly 1,600,000 clones; around 98.5% are singletons and the top ten take about 0.4%. V dropped 3 bases and J dropped 0; count of bases not matched to a gene: 11. The CDR3 runs to 18 residues. Germline V gene sequence: CDR1 LNHNV, CDR2 YYDKDF (reference sequence). The sequence was obtained from a man in his thirties or forties in good health. Sequencing was done on a sample of naive CD4+ T cells sorted from blood. Stated subset: CD45RA+ positively selected. The chain employs TRBV15 and TRBJ1-5, with 7 bases identical to TRBD1. DNA of the CDR3: TGTGCCACCAGCAGGGACCGGTCCGGACAGGCTAGCAATCAGCCCCAGCATTTT. This sequence encodes CATSRDRSGQASNQPQHF.